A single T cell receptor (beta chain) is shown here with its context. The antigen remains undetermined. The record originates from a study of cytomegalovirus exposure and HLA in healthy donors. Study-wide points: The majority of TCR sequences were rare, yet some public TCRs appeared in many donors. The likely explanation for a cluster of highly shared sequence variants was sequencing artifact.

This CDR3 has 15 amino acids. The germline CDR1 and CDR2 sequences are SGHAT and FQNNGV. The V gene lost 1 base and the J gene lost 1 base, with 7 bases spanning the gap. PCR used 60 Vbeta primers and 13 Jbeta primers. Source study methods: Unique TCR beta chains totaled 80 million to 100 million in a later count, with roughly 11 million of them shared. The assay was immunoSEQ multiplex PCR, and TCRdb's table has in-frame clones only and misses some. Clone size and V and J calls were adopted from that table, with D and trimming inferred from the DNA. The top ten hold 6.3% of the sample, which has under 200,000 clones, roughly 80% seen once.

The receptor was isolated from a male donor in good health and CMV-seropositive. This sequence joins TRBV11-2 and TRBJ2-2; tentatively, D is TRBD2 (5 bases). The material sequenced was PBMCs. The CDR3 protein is CASSLAAVNTGELFF. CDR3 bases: TGTGCCAGCAGCTTAGCAGCGGTGAACACCGGGGAGCTGTTTTTT.